This passage covers 3 T cell receptor beta chains from one sample sequenced in a study of PD-1 blockade in classical Hodgkin lymphoma. Time point described: cycle 4 day 1 (C4D1), after more than five weeks of nivolumab. Autologous stem cell transplantation was followed by relapse in every patient, and brentuximab vedotin exposure varied. Investigators isolated CD4+ T cells from thawed PBMCs through magnetic negative selection. Sequencing used immunoSEQ multiplex PCR; TCRdb keeps in-frame clones, though not all of them. There are 13,000 or so clones in the sample; about 80% occur only once, and around 0.92% lies in the top ten. Here the sequenced sample was CD4+ T cells from blood, taken before the fourth cycle of nivolumab. The origin of the receptors is a human donor with classical Hodgkin lymphoma.

V gene TRBV28 combines with J gene TRBJ2-3; D is perhaps TRBD1 or TRBD2 (5 bases each). CDR1 is MDHEN and CDR2 is SYDVKM in the germline V gene. Trimming shortened V by 5 bases and J by 0 bases, and 12 bases separated the two germline ends. The CDR3 has 15 residues. The DNA for the CDR3 is TGTGCCAGCAGTCGTTTATGGGACAGCACAGATACGCAGTATTTT. Translation: CASSRLWDSTDTQYF.

The CDR3 DNA is TGTGCCATCAGCCCCGGACAGGGATTGGGAGACACCATATATTTT. It specifies CAISPGQGLGDTIYF. The rearrangement links TRBV10-3 to TRBJ1-3; 8 positions agree with TRBD1. The CDR3 has 15 residues. V gave up 6 bases and J gave up 8 bases; unmatched junction bases: 12. CDR1 and CDR2 from the germline V gene are ENHRY and SYGVKD.

This rearrangement joins TRBV14 to TRBJ2-1; 7 nucleotides match TRBD2. The trim removed 3 bases at V and 6 bases at J, leaving 11 bases unmatched. Looked up from germline, CDR1 is SGHDN and CDR2 is FVKESK. The CDR3 is made up of 16 amino acids. For the CDR3, the DNA is TGTGCCAGCAGCCATTCTAGCGGACATCGGGTCAATGAGCAGTTCTTC. Translation: CASSHSSGHRVNEQFF.